A selection of T cell receptor beta chains follows, all from one sample in a study of blood T cell repertoires in COVID-19. Clones were read by immunoSEQ multiplex PCR, and TCRdb kept only the in-frame ones, dropping some. The sample yields around 140,000 clones, roughly nine tenths seen once. Material: peripheral blood. The receptors come from a man between 18 and 29 years old with COVID-19, enrolled during active disease. CDR3s include the opening cysteine and the closing phenylalanine or tryptophan. D genes are given only for firm matches.

V gene: TRBV4-1
D gene: .
CDR3 protein: CASSPRDISTDTQYF

V gene: TRBV28
D gene: TRBD2
CDR3 protein: CASSFPRGGSTYEQYF

V gene: TRBV3-1/TRBV3-2
D gene: TRBD2
CDR3 protein: CASSPVTSGSLFF

V gene: TRBV28
D gene: TRBD2
CDR3 protein: CASSSYVTSLRETQYF

V gene: TRBV28
D gene: TRBD1
CDR3 protein: CASRNSGTAEQETQYF

V gene: TRBV28
D gene: .
CDR3 protein: CASSLGRGTLSTGELFF

V gene: TRBV18
D gene: .
CDR3 protein: CASSPRGSDSGELFF

V gene: TRBV7-9
D gene: TRBD1
CDR3 protein: CASSPPGQGFYEQYF

V gene: TRBV28
D gene: .
CDR3 protein: CASSLATSYGYTF

V gene: TRBV30
D gene: .
CDR3 protein: CAWRAHRNEKLLF

V gene: TRBV27
D gene: TRBD1
CDR3 protein: CASSPLRGSGYEQYF

V gene: TRBV29-1
D gene: .
CDR3 protein: CSVLVGGGGYGYTF

V gene: TRBV3-1/TRBV3-2
D gene: TRBD1
CDR3 protein: CASSQGAGGNTQYF

V gene: TRBV18
D gene: .
CDR3 protein: CASSPPIFEQGGSEANVLTF

V gene: TRBV6-2/TRBV6-3
D gene: .
CDR3 protein: CASSYPTPRQRPSTYEQYF

V gene: TRBV19
D gene: .
CDR3 protein: CASSIGVAGANVLTF

V gene: TRBV10-3
D gene: TRBD1
CDR3 protein: CAISEGGGQGYGYTF

V gene: TRBV7-3
D gene: TRBD2
CDR3 protein: CASSRGLAENNEQFF

V gene: TRBV19
D gene: TRBD1
CDR3 protein: CASSIWDRGSTEAFF

V gene: TRBV5-1
D gene: TRBD1
CDR3 protein: CASSHRPDRGVEDTQYF

V gene: TRBV11-1
D gene: TRBD1
CDR3 protein: CASSPGTGNGYTF

V gene: TRBV29-1
D gene: TRBD1
CDR3 protein: CSVAGTGGTGELFF

V gene: TRBV10-1
D gene: TRBD1
CDR3 protein: CASWTGHASYGYTF

V gene: TRBV5-1
D gene: TRBD1
CDR3 protein: CASSWGTGGPNTEAFF

V gene: TRBV3-1/TRBV3-2
D gene: .
CDR3 protein: CASSQSHGRRGDTQYF

V gene: TRBV4-1
D gene: TRBD2
CDR3 protein: CASNWGEGRTSGRFNEQFF

V gene: TRBV15
D gene: .
CDR3 protein: CATSYFRDTYEQYF

V gene: TRBV18
D gene: TRBD2
CDR3 protein: CASSPGLAGGDEQFF

V gene: TRBV27
D gene: TRBD1
CDR3 protein: CASSILQGAMTQYF

V gene: TRBV19
D gene: TRBD2
CDR3 protein: CASHPALGLAEAKNTGELFF

V gene: TRBV28
D gene: TRBD2
CDR3 protein: CASRPLAGSSTDTQYF

V gene: TRBV14
D gene: .
CDR3 protein: CASSQDGANEQFF

V gene: TRBV19
D gene: .
CDR3 protein: CASSIQDRHTQYF

V gene: TRBV27
D gene: .
CDR3 protein: CASKAESSNQPQHF

V gene: TRBV5-1
D gene: .
CDR3 protein: CASSLSGAAYEQYF

V gene: TRBV7-9
D gene: TRBD1
CDR3 protein: CASSLPGQGEAQETQYF

V gene: TRBV30
D gene: TRBD1
CDR3 protein: CAWSGPGGTHEQYF

V gene: TRBV5-4
D gene: TRBD2
CDR3 protein: CASSLKLLAGSSTDTQYF

V gene: TRBV18
D gene: .
CDR3 protein: CASSPPVFDSYNEQFF

V gene: TRBV19
D gene: .
CDR3 protein: CASSKGQGKMNTEAFF

V gene: TRBV7-6
D gene: .
CDR3 protein: CASSLAGGQFF

V gene: TRBV2
D gene: TRBD2
CDR3 protein: CASRGTIFNEQFF

V gene: TRBV5-1
D gene: TRBD1
CDR3 protein: CASSLTGTGPGNSPLHF

V gene: TRBV10-3
D gene: .
CDR3 protein: CAISEGVNSNQPQHF

V gene: TRBV27
D gene: .
CDR3 protein: CASSLWAGKGNEQFF

V gene: TRBV28
D gene: .
CDR3 protein: CASSVSVGPGSYGYTF

V gene: TRBV5-6
D gene: TRBD2
CDR3 protein: CASSPPGGWSDEQYF

V gene: TRBV4-3
D gene: .
CDR3 protein: CASSLNSNGDKYSYEQYF

V gene: TRBV7-6
D gene: TRBD1
CDR3 protein: CASSLRTGGFEAFF

V gene: TRBV12-3/TRBV12-4
D gene: .
CDR3 protein: CASSWATESQYF

V gene: TRBV19
D gene: .
CDR3 protein: CASSLGSHNEQFF

V gene: TRBV6-6
D gene: TRBD1
CDR3 protein: CASSGDRGKGGYTF

V gene: TRBV2
D gene: TRBD1
CDR3 protein: CASSYGQGYTGELFF

V gene: TRBV19
D gene: TRBD1
CDR3 protein: CASSVGTGASYEQYF

V gene: TRBV5-1
D gene: .
CDR3 protein: CASTLIGGNTGELFF

V gene: TRBV7-7
D gene: TRBD1
CDR3 protein: CASSRDSNIGELFF

V gene: TRBV6-2/TRBV6-3
D gene: TRBD1
CDR3 protein: CASSYGGTDYGYTF

V gene: TRBV19
D gene: .
CDR3 protein: CASRTSSYNSPLHF

V gene: TRBV27
D gene: .
CDR3 protein: CASSLSLFSYEQYF